The source of this TCR beta chain is a study of blood T cell repertoires in COVID-19. As for the study in general: T cells, B-cell-depleted T cells, or PBMCs provided the cDNA or gDNA that served as material.

TCRdb keeps only in-frame clones here, not all; method: immunoSEQ multiplex PCR. The top ten clones hold around 3.5% of a sample with 200,000 to 250,000 clones, about nine tenths of them seen once. V was trimmed by 4 bases and J by 0 bases, leaving 6 bases between them. The CDR3 has 13 residues. Germline V gene lookup returns CDR1 MNHEY and CDR2 SMNVEV (reference sequence). The J gene is TRBJ1-1, the V gene TRBV27; no clear D. Sequenced sample: PBMCs or T cells enriched from blood (not recorded which). This receptor was taken from a woman aged 35 to 49 with acute COVID-19. The CDR3 loop reads CASSSYMNTEAFF. CDR3 coding DNA: TGTGCCAGCAGTTCTTACATGAACACTGAAGCTTTCTTT.